These 26 T cell receptor beta chains share one sample of origin, sequenced in a study of shared clonotypes between healthy human individuals. Generated by immunoSEQ multiplex PCR, the TCRdb table keeps only in-frame clones and is missing some. The repertoire has some 1.4 million clones, 96% of them found once; the top ten carry about 1%. What was sequenced was naive CD4+ T cells sorted from blood. This sample's subset: CD45RA+ positively selected. These receptors came from a man in his thirties or forties in good health.

As regards this clone: Additional DNA sequences in this sample encode the identical CDR3. The genes are TRBV7-9 and TRBJ1-1; D ambiguous. The CDR3 has 14 amino acids. The V gene's germline CDR1 is SEHNR and CDR2 FQNEAQ (reference sequence). V was clipped by 1 base and J by 1 base, with 7 bases between them. The CDR3 bases are TGTGCCAGCAGCTTAGTGGCAGAGAACACTGAAGCTTTCTTT. Residues: CASSLVAENTEAFF.

The V gene is TRBV4-3, the J gene TRBJ1-1; TRBD1 agrees at 7 bases. V shed 1 base, J shed 1 base, and the junction held 0 bases outside the gene matches. CDR1 is LGHNA, CDR2 YSLEER, per germline. The CDR3 is 14 residues long. The CDR3 region is CASSQAGGNTEAFF. The CDR3 coding sequence is TGCGCCAGCAGCCAAGCAGGGGGGAACACTGAAGCTTTCTTT.

The chain employs TRBV27 and TRBJ1-2; TRBD1 is a possible D gene (6 bases). V lost 10 bases and J lost 3, with 15 bases in between. The CDR3 consists of 13 residues. CDR1 MNHEY and CDR2 SMNVEV come from the germline V gene (reference sequence). The CDR3 sequence is CATQKQGDYGYTF. The CDR3 nucleotides are TGTGCCACCCAAAAACAGGGTGACTATGGCTACACCTTC.

This clone showed up just once. In DNA, the CDR3 is TGCAGCGTTACCGGGACAGGGACGGGCGAGACCCAGTACTTC. It yields the protein CSVTGTGTGETQYF. The chain joins TRBV29-1 to TRBJ2-5, with TRBD1 identical over 9 bases. This CDR3 region has 14 residues. Germline V gene data show CDR1 as SQVTM and CDR2 as ANQGSEA. The trim removed 5 bases at V and 5 bases at J, leaving 9 bases unmatched.

In the case of this clone: Other DNA sequences in this specimen translate into the identical CDR3. J is TRBJ1-1 and V is TRBV30; 8 bases align to TRBD1. V was pared by 7 bases and J by 0 bases, with 7 bases of the junction left unmatched. The CDR3 runs to 14 residues. Germline V lookup: CDR1 GTSNPN, CDR2 SVGIG (reference sequence). The CDR3 DNA follows: TGTGCCTCAACCCAGGGGGCGATGAACACTGAAGCTTTCTTT. This encodes CASTQGAMNTEAFF.

The chain carries TRBV11-3 and TRBJ2-7; 7 bases match TRBD2. The germline CDR1 and CDR2 sequences are SGHNT and YENEEA. The CDR3 contains 14 residues. V dropped 1 base and J dropped 2; count of bases not matched to a gene: 2. As DNA, the CDR3 is TGTGCCAGCAGCTTAGCGGGAGGCACCTACGAGCAGTACTTC. As protein: CASSLAGGTYEQYF.

Remarks on this clone: Compared with germline, one end of the junction differs, possibly owing to a read error. The rearrangement links TRBV18 to TRBJ2-7, with 11 bases fitting TRBD2. CDR3 length equals 18 residues. The germline CDR1 and CDR2 sequences are KGHSH and LQKENI. The CDR3 reads CASSPLGGASGRRDEQYF. The CDR3 bases are TGTGCCAGCTCCCCACTGGGGGGGGCTAGCGGGAGGAGGGACGAGCAGTACTTC.

About this clone: Other DNA variants within this sample encode the same CDR3. The J gene is TRBJ2-7, the V gene TRBV28; D not certain. Trimming stripped 6 bases from V and 4 bases from J, with 7 bases between. The germline V gene encodes CDR1 MDHEN and CDR2 SYDVKM. This CDR3 has 11 residues. The CDR3 DNA is TGTGCCAGCAGCCGGTTTTACGAGCAGTACTTC. This gives the protein CASSRFYEQYF.

The chain combines TRBV5-1 with TRBJ2-7, with a weak D call TRBD1 (6 bases). V lost 1 base to trimming and J lost 2 bases, with 10 bases between them. The germline CDR1 and CDR2 sequences are SGHRS and YFSETQ. The CDR3 length is 14 residues. CDR3 nucleotide sequence: TGCGCCAGCAGCTTGTCAGGGGCCCCCTACGAGCAGTACTTC. Its protein is CASSLSGAPYEQYF.

Only one count was recorded for this clone. This chain links TRBV6-5 with TRBJ2-3; TRBD1 might be the D (5 bases). CDR1 is MNHEY and CDR2 is SVGAGI in the germline V gene. V was shortened by 2 bases and J by 6 bases, with 18 bases between the two germline ends. This CDR3 has 16 residues. The DNA for the CDR3 is TGTGCCAGCAGTTACCAGACGGCAGGGTCGGTGGATACGCAGTATTTT. As protein: CASSYQTAGSVDTQYF.

CDR3 amino acids: CASRDTGTDTQYF. Here the CDR3 DNA reads TGTGCCAGCCGGGACACAGGCACAGATACGCAGTATTTT. The V call is TRBV6-1, the J call TRBJ2-3, with a weak D call TRBD1 (6 bases). The CDR3 runs to 13 residues. V shed 8 bases and J shed 1 base, with 10 bases lying between them. Per germline, CDR1 MNHNS and CDR2 SASEGT.

V usage is TRBV2 and J usage is TRBJ2-3; D not resolved. The length of the CDR3 is 12 residues. The V gene lost 5 bases and the J gene lost 3 bases, with 6 bases spanning the gap. CDR1 SNHLY and CDR2 FYNNEI come from the germline V gene. CDR3 DNA sequence: TGTGCCAGCAGTACGATTACAGATACGCAGTATTTT. It yields the protein CASSTITDTQYF.

V and J are TRBV5-1 and TRBJ1-5, with 9 bases identical to TRBD1. CDR3 length: 14 residues. V dropped 3 bases and J dropped 5; count of bases not matched to a gene: 3. The germline V gene has CDR1 SGHRS and CDR2 YFSETQ. The CDR3 nucleotides are TGCGCCAGCAGCTACACAGGGGGCGATCAGCCCCAGCATTTT. As protein: CASSYTGGDQPQHF.

V usage is TRBV28 and J usage is TRBJ2-7; D uncertain. Trimming shortened V by 4 bases and J by 5 bases, and 18 bases separated the two germline ends. Germline CDR1 MDHEN, CDR2 SYDVKM. CDR3 length equals 15 residues. The CDR3 sequence: CASSSDHFEIHEQYF. Here the CDR3 DNA reads TGTGCCAGCAGTTCCGACCATTTTGAAATCCACGAGCAGTACTTC. Full variable domain (missing parts from reference TRBV28 and TRBJ2-7): DVKVTQSSRYLVKRTGEKVFLECVQDMDHENMFWYRQDPGLGLRLIYFSYDVKMKEKGDIPEGYSVSREKKERFSLILESASTNQTSMYLCASSSDHFEIHEQYFGPGTRLTVT.

The chain carries TRBV15 and TRBJ2-3, with D hard to call. Trimming stripped 1 base from V and 3 bases from J, with 20 bases between. Germline loops: CDR1 LNHNV, CDR2 YYDKDF (reference sequence). The CDR3 has 18 amino acids. The chain's CDR3 is CATSRVVPGPSPTDTQYF. The DNA for the CDR3 is TGTGCCACCAGCAGAGTAGTCCCTGGCCCCAGCCCTACAGATACGCAGTATTTT.

This clone was counted once. V usage is TRBV10-3 and J usage is TRBJ1-5; 7 bases are a match to TRBD1. Trimming at V came to 1 base and at J to 4 bases, leaving 7 bases not matched to a gene. Germline CDR1 reads ENHRY; CDR2 reads SYGVKD. This CDR3 is 16 amino acids long. For the CDR3, the DNA is TGTGCCATCAGTGAGTTCGGACAGGCAACAAATCAGCCCCAGCATTTT. Translated, it gives CAISEFGQATNQPQHF.

The rearrangement uses TRBV18 and TRBJ2-5, with D possibly TRBD2 on 5 matching bases. V was shortened by 2 bases and J by 2 bases, with 9 bases between the two germline ends. The CDR3 has 14 residues. The germline V gene has CDR1 KGHSH and CDR2 LQKENI. The CDR3: CASSPRRSQETQYF. DNA of the CDR3: TGTGCCAGCTCACCAAGGAGGTCTCAAGAGACCCAGTACTTC.

The gene calls are TRBV5-4 and TRBJ2-7; possible D gene TRBD2, 5 bases. Trimming stripped 4 bases from V and 2 bases from J, with 13 bases between. CDR1 is SGHNT and CDR2 is YYREEE in the germline V gene (reference sequence). The CDR3 consists of 14 residues. CDR3 in DNA: TGTGCCAGCAGCAAGGACCGGGAAACCTACGAGCAGTACTTC. This gives the protein CASSKDRETYEQYF.

The gene calls are TRBV7-2 and TRBJ1-1; 7 positions agree with TRBD1. The CDR3 is 15 amino acids. Losses at the gene ends were 5 bases for V and 4 bases for J; bases not matched to a gene: 10. Germline V CDR1 and CDR2: SGHTA, FQGNSA. The DNA for the CDR3 is TGTGCCAGCAGCAAAACAGGGGCGGGTAGCACTGAAGCTTTCTTT. Translation gives CASSKTGAGSTEAFF.

V gene TRBV7-9 combines with J gene TRBJ1-4, with D perhaps TRBD1 (5 bases). Trimming shortened V by 5 bases and J by 7 bases, and 17 bases separated the two germline ends. Germline values: CDR1 SEHNR, CDR2 FQNEAQ (reference sequence). This CDR3 spans 15 amino acids. The CDR3 loop is CASSPRDQEVEKLFF. CDR3 coding DNA: TGTGCCAGCAGCCCAAGGGACCAGGAGGTTGAAAAACTGTTTTTT.

This clone was seen just once. This CDR3 is also generated by other DNA sequences in the sample. This chain joins TRBV19 and TRBJ1-5; D possibly corresponds to TRBD1 (5 bases). Germline CDR1 LNHDA, CDR2 SQIVND (reference sequence). The CDR3 spans 14 residues. V shed 3 bases and J shed 6 bases, with 12 bases lying between them. The CDR3 bases are TGTGCCAGTAGTATCAGAGGGGTCGGTCAGCCCCAGCATTTT. Its translation is CASSIRGVGQPQHF.

The chain joins TRBV2 to TRBJ2-1; the match to TRBD2 covers 11 bases. The CDR3 runs to 15 residues. The V and J ends lost 6 bases and 4 bases, in that order; junction bases with no gene match: 5. The germline V gene encodes CDR1 SNHLY and CDR2 FYNNEI. The CDR3 sequence is CASRAGLAEYNEQFF. CDR3 DNA sequence: TGTGCCAGCAGAGCGGGACTAGCGGAATACAATGAGCAGTTCTTC. The full variable domain, its missing parts supplied by reference TRBV2 and TRBJ2-1, is EPEVTQTPSHQVTQMGQEVILRCVPISNHLYFYWYRQILGQKVEFLVSFYNNEISEKSEIFDDQFSVERPDGSNFTLKIRSTKLEDSAMYFCASRAGLAEYNEQFFGPGTRLTVL.

The rearrangement joins TRBV6-1 to TRBJ2-1; tentative D call: TRBD2 (5 bases). V was cut by 0 bases and J by 6 bases, with 18 bases left in between. The CDR3 consists of 17 residues. CDR1 is MNHNS, CDR2 SASEGT, per germline. The CDR3 DNA follows: TGTGCCAGCAGTGAAGCGGCATCTTCTAGCCGGGGCAATGAGCAGTTCTTC. This translates into CASSEAASSSRGNEQFF.

This clone appeared a single time. The chain's CDR3 is CASSLSILGLAGDIQYF. CDR3 nucleotide sequence: TGTGCCAGCTCACTAAGTATCCTGGGGCTAGCGGGAGACATTCAGTACTTC. This chain joins TRBV18 and TRBJ2-4; 10 positions agree with TRBD2. The V and J ends lost 4 bases and 8 bases, in that order; junction bases with no gene match: 14. The V gene's germline CDR1 is KGHSH and CDR2 LQKENI. The CDR3 contains 17 residues.

The gene calls are TRBV18 and TRBJ2-7, with 11 bases identical to TRBD2. V trimming: 3 bases; J trimming: 0 bases; junction bases outside the gene matches: 7. Per germline, CDR1 KGHSH and CDR2 LQKENI. CDR3 length: 17 amino acids. In nucleotides, the CDR3 is TGTGCCAGCTCACCTCGCGCGGGACTAGCGGACTCCTACGAGCAGTACTTC. Protein: CASSPRAGLADSYEQYF.

The chain is built from TRBV27 and TRBJ2-1; 9 bases are a match to TRBD2. The CDR3 extends over 14 amino acids. J lost 8 bases, V lost 5 bases, and 7 bases had no gene match. Germline CDR1 MNHEY, CDR2 SMNVEV (reference sequence). CDR3 loop: CASSRLAVGYEQFF. The CDR3 DNA reads as TGTGCCAGCAGTCGACTAGCGGTAGGTTATGAGCAGTTCTTC.